A single sample gave rise to the 18 T cell receptor beta chains below, sequenced in a study of T cells in Graves' hyperthyroidism and ophthalmopathy. It was RNA transcripts that yielded the amplified TCR beta CDR3 regions. The HTBI primer set was used in a first-round RT-PCR of the TCR CDR3. From the multiplex PCR reads, TCRdb called clonotypes with MiXCR, one entry per CDR3 protein. The table has about 200,000 distinct CDR3 sequences, less than 20% seen once. What was sequenced was blood. The receptor source for this set is a woman between 45 and 60 years old with Graves' hyperthyroidism.

There are many counts of this clonotype. The CDR3 region has the DNA TGTGCCAGCAGTTTATTCTCAGGGCAGATACATCAGACCTACTACTACGAGCAGTACTTC. Protein: CASSLFSGQIHQTYYYEQYF. The rearrangement joins TRBV28 to TRBJ2-7, with a tentative D call TRBD1 (5 bases). Trimming shortened V by 1 base and J by 3 bases, and 28 bases separated the two germline ends. The germline gives CDR1 MDHEN, CDR2 SYDVKM. The CDR3 totals 20 residues.

This clonotype has ten or more counts. The gene calls are TRBV30 and TRBJ2-7, with TRBD2 matching 11 bases. Germline values: CDR1 GTSNPN, CDR2 SVGIG (reference sequence). Trimming cost V 3 bases and J 2 bases; bases outside gene matches: 6. The CDR3 spans 15 residues. The CDR3 loop is CAWSQGLAVTYEQYF. Here the CDR3 DNA reads TGTGCCTGGAGCCAGGGACTAGCGGTAACCTACGAGCAGTACTTC.

This clonotype was counted many times. The rearrangement uses TRBV28 and TRBJ1-4; no firm D call. The CDR3 has 12 amino acids. Between the trimmed V and J ends, which lost 3 bases and 7 bases, there was a span of 6 bases. CDR1 and CDR2 (germline): MDHEN, SYDVKM. In DNA form, the CDR3 reads TGTGCCAGCAGTTTGGGGTTTGAAAAACTGTTTTTT. Translated: CASSLGFEKLFF. Variable domain in full (rest from reference TRBV28 and TRBJ1-4): DVKVTQSSRYLVKRTGEKVFLECVQDMDHENMFWYRQDPGLGLRLIYFSYDVKMKEKGDIPEGYSVSREKKERFSLILESASTNQTSMYLCASSLGFEKLFFGSGTQLSVL.

This clonotype was seen a few times. The chain employs TRBV9 and TRBJ1-6, with D perhaps TRBD1 (5 bases). Trimming left V 4 bases short and J 8 bases short, with 13 bases between. Germline CDR1 is SGDLS and CDR2 is YYNGEE. The CDR3 is 14 residues long. This CDR3 is CASSHGGFDSPLHF. CDR3 DNA sequence: TGTGCCAGCAGCCACGGGGGGTTTGATTCACCCCTCCACTTT.

Only a few counts were recorded for this clonotype. In DNA, the CDR3 is TGTGCCTGGAGGGTCGATAGCACAGATACGCAGTATTTT. Protein sequence: CAWRVDSTDTQYF. This chain connects TRBV30 to TRBJ2-3; D gene unclear. The CDR3 has 13 residues. CDR1 is GTSNPN, CDR2 SVGIG, per germline (reference sequence). Deletions cut 3 bases from V and 0 bases from J, with 7 bases between.

In this sample, this clonotype turned up a few times. The V call is TRBV6-5, the J call TRBJ1-6; 9 bases fit TRBD1. The CDR3 runs to 16 residues. Germline V CDR1 and CDR2: MNHEY, SVGAGI. V lost 1 base and J lost 7; bases outside the gene matches: 5. The CDR3 nucleotides read TGTGCCAGCAGTTACTTAGACAGGGGGTGGAATTCACCCCTCCACTTT. It yields the protein CASSYLDRGWNSPLHF.

This clonotype was counted between two and nine times. The CDR3 sequence: CASSVGSYNSPLHF. CDR3 sequence (DNA): TGTGCCAGCAGTGTCGGGAGTTATAATTCACCCCTCCACTTT. The J gene is TRBJ1-6, the V gene TRBV12-3 or TRBV12-4, with D uncertain. There are 14 residues in the CDR3. The V end lost 5 bases, the J end lost 4 bases, and 9 bases lay between the germline ends.

The chain combines TRBV27 with TRBJ2-7; the match to TRBD1 covers 8 bases. The V and J ends lost 5 bases and 6 bases, in that order; junction bases with no gene match: 9. The germline V gene encodes CDR1 MNHEY and CDR2 SMNVEV (reference sequence). This CDR3 region has 14 residues. The CDR3 DNA follows: TGTGCCAGCAGTCCAATCGGACAGGGATCCGAGCAGTACTTC. Encoded protein: CASSPIGQGSEQYF.

This clonotype was seen many times. The chain employs TRBV12-3 or TRBV12-4 and TRBJ2-1, with 10 bases matching TRBD2. Trimming at V came to 6 bases and at J to 6 bases, leaving 8 bases not matched to a gene. The CDR3 is 15 amino acids. The CDR3 DNA reads as TGTGCCAGCAGCCCTAGCGGGAGTGGTGGCAATGAGCAGTTCTTC. It encodes CASSPSGSGGNEQFF.

Ten or more counts support this clonotype. This chain joins TRBV29-1 and TRBJ2-2; TRBD2 agrees at 7 bases. Germline V CDR1 and CDR2: SQVTM, ANQGSEA. The CDR3 covers 14 residues. Trimming cost V 5 bases and J 3 bases; bases outside gene matches: 6. The CDR3 nucleotides are TGCAGCGTTATCGGCGGGAGCGACACCGGGGAGCTGTTTTTT. This translates into CSVIGGSDTGELFF.

A few counts support this clonotype. V gene TRBV4-1 combines with J gene TRBJ2-1; 13 nucleotides line up with TRBD2. The J segment lost 8 bases and the V segment lost 1 base, leaving 2 bases of the junction unmatched. In germline, CDR1 is MGHRA, CDR2 YSYEKL. The CDR3 has 15 residues. The CDR3 is CASSQGTSGSDEQFF. CDR3 coding DNA: TGCGCCAGCAGCCAAGGGACTAGCGGGAGCGATGAGCAGTTCTTC.

This chain connects TRBV19 to TRBJ2-7; 10 bases line up with TRBD2. Germline V gene data show CDR1 as LNHDA and CDR2 as SQIVND (reference sequence). The CDR3 is 15 residues long. V was clipped by 5 bases and J by 6 bases; unmatched bases: 10. The CDR3 region is CASSSASGGAFEQYF. DNA for the CDR3: TGTGCCAGTAGTTCTGCTAGCGGGGGTGCCTTCGAGCAGTACTTC.

A few counts support this clonotype. The chain joins TRBV6-1 to TRBJ1-5, with 9 bases fitting TRBD1. Germline V lookup: CDR1 MNHNS, CDR2 SASEGT. CDR3 length equals 14 residues. Trimming at V came to 8 bases and at J to 1 base, leaving 3 bases not matched to a gene. The CDR3 DNA reads TGTGCCAGCGAGACAGGGGGAAGCAATCAGCCCCAGCATTTT. Protein product: CASETGGSNQPQHF.

The chain uses TRBV12-3 or TRBV12-4 and TRBJ2-7; 9 nucleotides match TRBD2. Trimming removed 5 bases from V and 4 bases from J; junction bases left unmatched: 15. CDR3 length: 17 amino acids. In DNA, the CDR3 is TGTGCCAGCAGTCCCCGGGGACTAGCCTATGAGGGGTACGAGCAGTACTTC. It codes for CASSPRGLAYEGYEQYF.

This clonotype was detected many times. The gene calls are TRBV6-1 and TRBJ2-1; TRBD2 agrees at 11 bases. The CDR3 has 16 amino acids. Germline values: CDR1 MNHNS, CDR2 SASEGT. The junction had 9 bases not matched to a gene; V was cut back by 6 bases and J by 5 bases. CDR3 bases: TGTGCCAGCAGGGCCGGGACTAGCGGAGATAACAATGAGCAGTTCTTC. Residues: CASRAGTSGDNNEQFF.

This clonotype appeared a few times. This chain uses TRBV3-1 with TRBJ1-6, with unresolved D. CDR3 size: 16 residues. Trimming took off 4 bases at V and 11 bases at J, with 21 bases between the two ends. Looked up from germline, CDR1 is LGHDT and CDR2 is YNNKEL (reference sequence). The CDR3 coding sequence is TGTGCCAGCAGCCGGCGTCTGGCGTTCGGCGTTCCACCCCTCCACTTT. Residues: CASSRRLAFGVPPLHF.

This clonotype appeared a few times. This chain links TRBV2 with TRBJ1-5; no clear D gene. The ends were cut back, 3 bases at V and 9 bases at J, with 6 bases in the middle. From germline, CDR1 is SNHLY and CDR2 FYNNEI. This CDR3 region has 11 residues. CDR3 in DNA: TGTGCCAGCAGTGATTGGGGGCCCCAGCATTTT. This codes for CASSDWGPQHF.

The chain is built from TRBV7-6 and TRBJ2-7, with unresolved D. Germline CDR1 reads SGHVS; CDR2 reads FNYEAQ. The V end lost 1 base, the J end lost 7 bases, and 11 bases lay between the germline ends. The CDR3 totals 13 residues. The CDR3 DNA follows: TGTGCCAGCAGCTTAGAAGGTCGTGGGGAGCAGTACTTC. Translation gives CASSLEGRGEQYF.